The 21 T cell receptor beta chains in this list originate from one sample, sequenced in a study of multiple sclerosis patients with progressive multifocal leukoencephalopathy. Time point given: time of PML onset. Assay used: immunoSEQ multiplex PCR; TCRdb lists only in-frame clones, some missing. The sample yields roughly 28,000 clones, roughly 85% seen once. Sequences were derived from PBMCs, sampled from a patient treated with natalizumab. The receptors here all came from a woman between 25 and 40 years old with progressive multifocal leukoencephalopathy.

This clone was seen only once. The gene calls are TRBV2 and TRBJ2-4; D gene uncertain. Trimming took off 3 bases at V and 7 bases at J, with 4 bases between the two ends. The CDR3 consists of 11 residues. CDR1 is SNHLY and CDR2 is FYNNEI in the germline V gene. The CDR3 DNA follows: TGTGCCAGCAGTGAGAGGAACATTCAGTACTTC. Translation gives CASSERNIQYF.

This clone was seen a few times. The chain carries TRBV7-8 and TRBJ2-5; weak D call: TRBD1 (5 bases). CDR1 is SGHVS and CDR2 is FQNEAQ in the germline V gene. The CDR3 has 15 amino acids. V gave up 5 bases and J gave up 2 bases, with 15 bases separating them. Here the CDR3 reads CASSPEPGQQETQYF. Written as DNA, the CDR3 is TGTGCCAGCAGCCCAGAACCTGGACAACAAGAGACCCAGTACTTC.

This clone was counted once. The chain joins TRBV30 to TRBJ1-5; 8 positions match TRBD1. With 2 bases clipped from V and 2 bases from J, the junction kept 8 bases outside the gene matches. Germline CDR1 and CDR2: GTSNPN and SVGIG (reference sequence). The CDR3 is 16 amino acids. The CDR3 sequence is CAWSYNTGQGNQPQHF. The CDR3 DNA sequence: TGTGCCTGGAGTTACAACACGGGACAGGGCAATCAGCCCCAGCATTTT.

V and J are TRBV19 and TRBJ2-5, with TRBD2 matching over 8 bases. V lost 3 bases to trimming and J lost 0 bases; unmatched junction nucleotides: 3. The CDR3 spans 15 residues. From germline, CDR1 is LNHDA and CDR2 SQIVND (reference sequence). This chain's CDR3 is CASSISGTYQETQYF. CDR3 DNA: TGTGCCAGTAGTATTAGCGGGACGTACCAAGAGACCCAGTACTTC. Based on the CDR3 plus reference TRBV19 and TRBJ2-5, the full variable domain is DGGITQSPKYLFRKEGQNVTLSCEQNLNHDAMYWYRQDPGQGLRLIYYSQIVNDFQKGDIAEGYSVSREKKESFPLTVTSAQKNPTAFYLCASSISGTYQETQYFGPGTRLLVL.

This clone was seen a handful of times. As DNA, the CDR3 is TGTGCCAGCAGCCCTCGGGACAGTGAGAGGTATGGCTACACCTTC. It specifies CASSPRDSERYGYTF. The chain couples TRBV9 to TRBJ1-2, with 7 bases matching TRBD1. Per the germline V gene, CDR1 is SGDLS and CDR2 is YYNGEE. With V trimmed by 4 bases and J by 5 bases, 11 bases remained unmatched. The CDR3 length is 15 residues.

This chain connects TRBV6-5 to TRBJ2-7; TRBD2 matches 13 bases. Trimming at V came to 4 bases and at J to 6 bases, leaving 9 bases not matched to a gene. This CDR3 region has 16 residues. The V gene's germline CDR1 is MNHEY and CDR2 SVGAGI. Here the CDR3 reads CASSSTSGRFALEQYF. As DNA, the CDR3 is TGTGCCAGCAGTTCGACTAGCGGGAGGTTCGCCCTCGAGCAGTACTTC.

The rearrangement links TRBV30 to TRBJ1-4; D unclear. The CDR3 totals 14 residues. Germline values: CDR1 GTSNPN, CDR2 SVGIG (reference sequence). The V and J ends lost 5 bases and 4 bases respectively, with 14 bases between them. The CDR3 spells CAWLEGGGNEKLFF. CDR3 DNA: TGTGCCTGGTTGGAGGGAGGAGGTAATGAAAAACTGTTTTTT.

The chain is built from TRBV7-2 and TRBJ2-7; the match to TRBD2 covers 7 bases. Germline V CDR1 and CDR2: SGHTA, FQGNSA. V was pared by 1 base and J by 1 base, with 1 base of the junction left unmatched. The CDR3 is made up of 14 amino acids. DNA for the CDR3: TGTGCCAGCAGCTTAGAGGGACTATCCTACGAGCAGTACTTC. This translates into CASSLEGLSYEQYF.

The gene calls are TRBV7-6 and TRBJ2-7, with 9 bases matching TRBD2. This CDR3 is 16 amino acids long. The J segment lost 5 bases and the V segment lost 5 bases, leaving 13 bases of the junction unmatched. In germline, CDR1 is SGHVS, CDR2 FNYEAQ. CDR3 coding DNA: TGTGCCAGCAGCCCCATCAGGGGCGGGGGGGGCCACGAGCAGTACTTC. It encodes CASSPIRGGGGHEQYF.

The chain joins TRBV1 to TRBJ2-3; the table's D call, TRBD2, has no DNA check behind it. TRBV1 is labeled a pseudogene. The CDR3 runs to 14 residues. CDR3 amino acids: CTSSQGDYTDTQYF. The CDR3 region has the DNA TGCACCAGCAGCCAAGGCGACTACACAGATACGCAGTATTTT.

This chain connects TRBV7-9 to TRBJ1-5, with D perhaps TRBD1 (6 bases). The CDR3 is 14 amino acids. Trimming took off 4 bases at V and 1 base at J, with 8 bases between the two ends. Germline CDR1 and CDR2: SEHNR and FQNEAQ (reference sequence). CDR3 nucleotide sequence: TGTGCCAGCAGCTCCGACAGGAGCAATCAGCCCCAGCATTTT. Amino acid sequence: CASSSDRSNQPQHF.

This clone has more than one count but fewer than ten. Other DNA sequences in this specimen translate into the identical CDR3. J is TRBJ1-2 and V is TRBV18; tentatively, D is TRBD1 (5 bases). CDR3 size: 14 residues. V was clipped by 3 bases and J by 4 bases, with 12 bases between them. Germline loops: CDR1 KGHSH, CDR2 LQKENI. The CDR3 DNA follows: TGTGCCAGCTCACCTCCGACAGAAAGCTATGGCTACACCTTC. Amino acids: CASSPPTESYGYTF.

The chain combines TRBV7-9 with TRBJ1-3; D is ambiguous. CDR1 and CDR2 from the germline V gene are SEHNR and FQNEAQ (reference sequence). The CDR3 has 13 amino acids. The V and J ends lost 3 bases and 4 bases respectively, with 7 bases between them. The CDR3 reads CASSLDRGNTIYF. The DNA for the CDR3 is TGTGCCAGCAGCTTGGACCGGGGAAACACCATATATTTT.

The chain combines TRBV5-5 with TRBJ1-1; 8 positions match TRBD1. Unmatched junction bases numbered 0, after V lost 1 base and J lost 1 base. CDR1 SGHKS and CDR2 YYEKEE come from the germline V gene (reference sequence). The CDR3 loop spans 14 amino acids. CDR3: CASSLTGGNTEAFF. The CDR3 DNA sequence: TGTGCCAGCAGCTTGACAGGGGGGAACACTGAAGCTTTCTTT.

Here the CDR3 DNA reads TGTGCCACAGGGGACCCGAACACTGAAGCTTTCTTT. Translation gives CATGDPNTEAFF. The chain links TRBV7-2 to TRBJ1-1, with D perhaps matching TRBD1 (6 bases). This CDR3 contains 12 residues. V gave up 10 bases and J gave up 1 base, with 10 bases separating them. Germline values: CDR1 SGHTA, CDR2 FQGNSA.

This clone was seen once. The chain has TRBV9 and TRBJ2-5; tentative D call: TRBD2 (6 bases). Germline V gene sequence: CDR1 SGDLS, CDR2 YYNGEE. The CDR3 runs 14 residues. V lost 0 bases, J lost 11 bases, and 17 bases lay in between. CDR3 residues: CASSVAGHTGEQYF. CDR3 bases: TGTGCCAGCAGCGTAGCTGGCCATACGGGGGAGCAGTACTTC.

The V call is TRBV14, the J call TRBJ1-4; TRBD1 is a possible D gene (6 bases). Trimming took 3 bases from V and 7 from J, leaving 12 bases between them. The CDR3 is made up of 14 amino acids. CDR1 and CDR2 (germline): SGHDN, FVKESK. CDR3 in DNA: TGTGCCAGCAGCCAGCCGGGGGCTGGTGAAAAACTGTTTTTT. As protein: CASSQPGAGEKLFF.

The rearrangement links TRBV19 to TRBJ2-1; perhaps TRBD2 as D (5 bases). The V gene lost 8 bases and the J gene lost 0 bases, with 14 bases spanning the gap. The CDR3 covers 15 residues. Germline CDR1 and CDR2: LNHDA and SQIVND (reference sequence). The CDR3, as DNA: TGTGCCAGTTCTGGAGCGGTTAGCTCCTACAATGAGCAGTTCTTC. Amino acid sequence: CASSGAVSSYNEQFF.

V and J are TRBV4-3 and TRBJ1-2; unclear D gene. Trimming removed 0 bases from V and 3 bases from J, with 14 bases in between. Germline V gene lookup returns CDR1 LGHNA and CDR2 YSLEER. The length of the CDR3 is 16 residues. CDR3 amino acids: CASSQDYPGSYYGYTF. The CDR3, as DNA: TGCGCCAGCAGCCAAGATTATCCAGGTTCGTACTATGGCTACACCTTC.

The chain links TRBV9 to TRBJ2-5; tentatively, D is TRBD1 or TRBD2 (5 bases each). The CDR3 loop spans 14 amino acids. CDR1 and CDR2 from the germline V gene are SGDLS and YYNGEE. Between the trimmed V and J ends, which lost 3 bases and 4 bases, there was a span of 13 bases. CDR3 amino acids: CASSGSLGGETQYF. The CDR3 coding sequence is TGTGCCAGCAGCGGCAGTCTTGGGGGAGAGACCCAGTACTTC.

The V and J genes are TRBV27 and TRBJ2-3; TRBD1 matches 7 bases. Germline V CDR1 and CDR2: MNHEY, SMNVEV (reference sequence). With V trimmed by 6 bases and J by 5 bases, 5 bases remained unmatched. The CDR3 consists of 13 residues. CDR3 DNA sequence: TGTGCCAGCAGGCGGCAGGGGGAAGATACGCAGTATTTT. This translates into CASRRQGEDTQYF.